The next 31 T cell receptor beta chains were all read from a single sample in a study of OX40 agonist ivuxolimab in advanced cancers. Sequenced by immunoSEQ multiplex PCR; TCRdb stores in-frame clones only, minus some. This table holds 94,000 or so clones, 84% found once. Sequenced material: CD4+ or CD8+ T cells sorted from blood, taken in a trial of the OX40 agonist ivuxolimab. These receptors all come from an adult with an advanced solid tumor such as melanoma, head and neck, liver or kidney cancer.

The CDR3 sequence: CASSLLHTNYEQYF. DNA of the CDR3: TGCGCCAGCAGCTTGCTGCATACTAACTACGAGCAGTACTTC. V and J are TRBV5-1 and TRBJ2-7; D is uncertain. V was pared by 1 base and J by 3 bases, with 11 bases between. There are 14 residues in the CDR3. Germline values: CDR1 SGHRS, CDR2 YFSETQ.

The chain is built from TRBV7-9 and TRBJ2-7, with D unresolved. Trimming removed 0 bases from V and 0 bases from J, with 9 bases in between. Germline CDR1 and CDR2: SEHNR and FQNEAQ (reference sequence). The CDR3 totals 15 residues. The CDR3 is CASSLAVGSSYEQYF. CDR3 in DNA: TGTGCCAGCAGCTTAGCGGTGGGCAGCTCCTACGAGCAGTACTTC.

The CDR3 DNA reads TGTGCCAGCAGTCACGCACTAGCCCCCTTCTCCTACGAGCAGTACTTC. Translation gives CASSHALAPFSYEQYF. The V call is TRBV27, the J call TRBJ2-7; possibly TRBD2 for D (6 bases). The CDR3 is 16 residues long. V gave up 5 bases and J gave up 0 bases, with 17 bases separating them. CDR1 is MNHEY and CDR2 is SMNVEV in the germline V gene (reference sequence).

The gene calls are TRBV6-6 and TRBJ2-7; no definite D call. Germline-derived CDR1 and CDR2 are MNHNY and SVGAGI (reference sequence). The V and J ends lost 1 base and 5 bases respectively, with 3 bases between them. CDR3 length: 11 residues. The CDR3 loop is CASSYFDEQYF. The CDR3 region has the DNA TGTGCCAGCAGTTACTTCGACGAGCAGTACTTC.

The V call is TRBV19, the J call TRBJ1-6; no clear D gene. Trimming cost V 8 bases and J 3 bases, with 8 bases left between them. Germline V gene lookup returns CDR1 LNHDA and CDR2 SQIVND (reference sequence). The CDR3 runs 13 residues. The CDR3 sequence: CASGPGYNSPLHF. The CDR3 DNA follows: TGTGCCAGTGGCCCTGGCTATAATTCACCCCTCCACTTT.

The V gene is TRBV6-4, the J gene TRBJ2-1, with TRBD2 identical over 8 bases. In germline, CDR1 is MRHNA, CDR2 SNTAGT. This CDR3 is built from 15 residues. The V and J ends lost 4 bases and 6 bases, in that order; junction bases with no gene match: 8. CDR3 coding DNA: TGTGCCAGCAGTGGGGGACTAGAGAGCGGCAATGAGCAGTTCTTC. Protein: CASSGGLESGNEQFF.

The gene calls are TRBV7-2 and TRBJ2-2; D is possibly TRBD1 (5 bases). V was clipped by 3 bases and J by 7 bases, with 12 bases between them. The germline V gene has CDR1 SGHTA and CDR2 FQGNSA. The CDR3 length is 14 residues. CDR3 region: CASSFKPGIGELFF. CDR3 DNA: TGTGCCAGCAGCTTTAAACCAGGGATCGGGGAGCTGTTTTTT.

CDR3 sequence (DNA): TGCGCCAGCAGCTTGGAACCAGCGGGAGGGCCAGGGGATACGCAGTATTTT. It specifies CASSLEPAGGPGDTQYF. This chain connects TRBV5-1 to TRBJ2-3, with 10 bases fitting TRBD2. Germline V CDR1 and CDR2: SGHRS, YFSETQ. V lost 0 bases to trimming and J lost 6 bases; unmatched junction nucleotides: 10. The CDR3 loop spans 17 amino acids.

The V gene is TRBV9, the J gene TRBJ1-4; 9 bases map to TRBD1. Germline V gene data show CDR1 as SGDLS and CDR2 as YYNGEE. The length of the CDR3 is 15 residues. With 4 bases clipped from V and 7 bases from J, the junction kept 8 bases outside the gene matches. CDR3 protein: CASSSGTGLGEKLFF. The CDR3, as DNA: TGTGCCAGCAGCTCAGGGACAGGGTTGGGTGAAAAACTGTTTTTT.

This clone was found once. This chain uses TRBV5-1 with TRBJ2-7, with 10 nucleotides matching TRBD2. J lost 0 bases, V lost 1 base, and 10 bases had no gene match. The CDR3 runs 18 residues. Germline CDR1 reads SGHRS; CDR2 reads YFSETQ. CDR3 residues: CASSLSPSGGLNSYEQYF. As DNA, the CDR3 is TGCGCCAGCAGCTTGTCCCCTAGCGGGGGCCTCAACTCCTACGAGCAGTACTTC.

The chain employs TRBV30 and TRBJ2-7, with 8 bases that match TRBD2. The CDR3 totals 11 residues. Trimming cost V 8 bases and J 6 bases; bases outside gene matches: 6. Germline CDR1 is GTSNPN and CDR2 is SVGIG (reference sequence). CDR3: CARGLAGEQYF. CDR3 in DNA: TGTGCCCGCGGACTAGCCGGCGAGCAGTACTTC.

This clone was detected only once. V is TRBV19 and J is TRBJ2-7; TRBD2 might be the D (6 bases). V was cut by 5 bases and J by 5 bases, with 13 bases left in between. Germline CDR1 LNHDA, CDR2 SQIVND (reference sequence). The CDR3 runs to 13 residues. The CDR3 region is CASSSRRGDEQYF. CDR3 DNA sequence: TGTGCCAGTAGTTCGAGGAGGGGCGACGAGCAGTACTTC.

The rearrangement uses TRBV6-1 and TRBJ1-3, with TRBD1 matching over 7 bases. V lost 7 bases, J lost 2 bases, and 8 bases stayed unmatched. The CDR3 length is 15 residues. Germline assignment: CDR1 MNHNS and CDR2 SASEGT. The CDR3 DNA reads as TGTGCCAGCAAGCGCGACAGGGACCCTGGAAACACCATATATTTT. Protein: CASKRDRDPGNTIYF.

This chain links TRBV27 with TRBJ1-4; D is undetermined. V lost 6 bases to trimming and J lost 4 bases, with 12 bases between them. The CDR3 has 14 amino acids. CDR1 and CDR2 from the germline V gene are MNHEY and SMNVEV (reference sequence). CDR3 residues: CASRTVGFNEKLFF. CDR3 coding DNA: TGTGCCAGCAGAACGGTTGGGTTTAATGAAAAACTGTTTTTT. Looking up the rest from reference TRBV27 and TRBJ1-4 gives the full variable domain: EAQVTQNPRYLITVTGKKLTVTCSQNMNHEYMSWYRQDPGLGLRQIYYSMNVEVTDKGDVPEGYKVSRKEKRNFPLILESPSPNQTSLYFCASRTVGFNEKLFFGSGTQLSVL.

CDR3 nucleotide sequence: TGTGCCAGTAGTTCGCCGGGACAAGTCCTTCTTCAGTACTTC. Translated, it gives CASSSPGQVLLQYF. The rearrangement joins TRBV19 to TRBJ2-7, with D perhaps matching TRBD1 (6 bases). Germline V gene lookup returns CDR1 LNHDA and CDR2 SQIVND (reference sequence). This CDR3 is 14 amino acids long. The V end was cut by 5 bases, the J end by 10 bases, with 21 bases between.

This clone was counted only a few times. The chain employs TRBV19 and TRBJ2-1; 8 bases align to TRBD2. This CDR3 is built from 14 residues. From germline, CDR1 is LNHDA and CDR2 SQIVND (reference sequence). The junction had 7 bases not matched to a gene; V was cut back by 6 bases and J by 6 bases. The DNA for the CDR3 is TGTGCCAGTAGCAGCGGGGGTAGGGCCAATGAGCAGTTCTTC. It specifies CASSSGGRANEQFF.

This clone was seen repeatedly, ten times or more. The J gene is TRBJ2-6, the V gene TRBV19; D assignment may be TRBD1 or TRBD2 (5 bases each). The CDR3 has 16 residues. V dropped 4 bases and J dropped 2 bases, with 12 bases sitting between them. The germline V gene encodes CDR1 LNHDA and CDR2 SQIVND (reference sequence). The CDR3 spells CASSTSGAAGANVLTF. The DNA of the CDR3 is TGTGCCAGTAGTACGTCCGGGGCAGCTGGGGCCAACGTCCTGACTTTC.

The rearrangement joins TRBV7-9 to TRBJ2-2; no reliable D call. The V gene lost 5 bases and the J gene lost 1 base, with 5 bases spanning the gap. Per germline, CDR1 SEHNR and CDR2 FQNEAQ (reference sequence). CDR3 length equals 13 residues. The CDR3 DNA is TGTGCCAGCAGCCCTAAGAACACCGGGGAGCTGTTTTTT. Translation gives CASSPKNTGELFF. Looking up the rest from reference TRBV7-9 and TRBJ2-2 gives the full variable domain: DTGVSQNPRHKITKRGQNVTFRCDPISEHNRLYWYRQTLGQGPEFLTYFQNEAQLEKSRLLSDRFSAERPKGSFSTLEIQRTEQGDSAMYLCASSPKNTGELFFGEGSRLTVL.

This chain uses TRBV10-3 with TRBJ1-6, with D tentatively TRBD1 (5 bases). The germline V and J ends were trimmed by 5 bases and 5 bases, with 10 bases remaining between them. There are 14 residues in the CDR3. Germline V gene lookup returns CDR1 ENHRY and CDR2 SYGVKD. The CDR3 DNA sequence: TGTGCCATCAGTCGGGGGGGGGATAATTCACCCCTCCACTTT. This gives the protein CAISRGGDNSPLHF.

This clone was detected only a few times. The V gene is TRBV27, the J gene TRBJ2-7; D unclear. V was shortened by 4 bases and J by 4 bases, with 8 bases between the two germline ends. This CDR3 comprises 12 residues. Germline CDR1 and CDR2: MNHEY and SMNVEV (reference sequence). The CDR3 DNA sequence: TGTGCCAGCAGTTCACAGTCTTACGAGCAGTACTTC. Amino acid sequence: CASSSQSYEQYF.

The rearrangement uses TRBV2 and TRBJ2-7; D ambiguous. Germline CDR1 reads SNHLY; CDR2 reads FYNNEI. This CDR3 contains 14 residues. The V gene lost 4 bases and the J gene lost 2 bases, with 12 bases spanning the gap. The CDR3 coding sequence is TGTGCCAGCAGTGCTTCAGTTCCTACCTACGAGCAGTACTTC. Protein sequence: CASSASVPTYEQYF.

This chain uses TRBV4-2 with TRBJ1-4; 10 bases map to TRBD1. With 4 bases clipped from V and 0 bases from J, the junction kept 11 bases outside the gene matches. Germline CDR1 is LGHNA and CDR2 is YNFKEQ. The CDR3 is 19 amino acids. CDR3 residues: CASSPSTGGLPATNEKLFF. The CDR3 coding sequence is TGTGCCAGCAGCCCATCGACAGGGGGCCTCCCTGCAACTAATGAAAAACTGTTTTTT.

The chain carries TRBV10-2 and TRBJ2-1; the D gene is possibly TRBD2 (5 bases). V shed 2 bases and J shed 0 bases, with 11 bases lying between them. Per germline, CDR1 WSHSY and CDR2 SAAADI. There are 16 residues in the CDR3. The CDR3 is CASSEERLSSYNEQFF. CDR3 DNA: TGCGCCAGCAGTGAGGAGCGGCTGAGCTCCTACAATGAGCAGTTCTTC.

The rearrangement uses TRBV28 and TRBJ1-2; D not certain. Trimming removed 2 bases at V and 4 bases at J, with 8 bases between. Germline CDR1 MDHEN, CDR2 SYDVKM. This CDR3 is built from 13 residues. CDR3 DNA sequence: TGTGCCAGCAGTTTACGTTATGGCTATGGCTACACCTTC. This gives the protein CASSLRYGYGYTF.

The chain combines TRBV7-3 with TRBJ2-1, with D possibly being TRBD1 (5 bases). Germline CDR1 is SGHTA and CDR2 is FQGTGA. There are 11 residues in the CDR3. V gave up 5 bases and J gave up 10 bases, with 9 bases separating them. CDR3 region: CASSADREQFF. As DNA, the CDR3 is TGTGCCAGCAGCGCCGACAGAGAGCAGTTCTTC.

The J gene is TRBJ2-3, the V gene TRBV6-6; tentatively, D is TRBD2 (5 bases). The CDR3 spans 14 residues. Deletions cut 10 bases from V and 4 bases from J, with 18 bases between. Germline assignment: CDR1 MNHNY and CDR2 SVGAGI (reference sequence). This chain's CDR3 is CATKGAAVADTQYF. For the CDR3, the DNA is TGTGCCACAAAGGGAGCAGCCGTCGCAGATACGCAGTATTTT.

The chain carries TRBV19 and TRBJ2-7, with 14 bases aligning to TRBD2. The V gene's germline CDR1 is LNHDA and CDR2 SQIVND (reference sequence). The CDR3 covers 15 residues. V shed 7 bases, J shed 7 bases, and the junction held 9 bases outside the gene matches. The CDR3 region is CASKGLAGAPGEQYF. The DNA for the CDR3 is TGTGCCAGTAAGGGACTAGCGGGAGCCCCGGGGGAGCAGTACTTC. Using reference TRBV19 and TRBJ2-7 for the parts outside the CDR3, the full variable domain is DGGITQSPKYLFRKEGQNVTLSCEQNLNHDAMYWYRQDPGQGLRLIYYSQIVNDFQKGDIAEGYSVSREKKESFPLTVTSAQKNPTAFYLCASKGLAGAPGEQYFGPGTRLTVT.

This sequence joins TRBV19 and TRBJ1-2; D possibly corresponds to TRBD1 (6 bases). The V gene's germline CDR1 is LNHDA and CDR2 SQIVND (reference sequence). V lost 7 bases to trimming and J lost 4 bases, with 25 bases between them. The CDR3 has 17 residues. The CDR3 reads CASIPRVGQSWSYGYTF. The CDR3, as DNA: TGTGCCAGTATCCCCCGCGTGGGACAAAGCTGGAGCTATGGCTACACCTTC.

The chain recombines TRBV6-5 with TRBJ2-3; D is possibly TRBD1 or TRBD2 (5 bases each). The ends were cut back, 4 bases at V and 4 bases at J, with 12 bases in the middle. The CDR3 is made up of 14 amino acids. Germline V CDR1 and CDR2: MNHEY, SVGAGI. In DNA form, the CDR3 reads TGTGCCAGCAGTTCGGGGCGGGTGGCAGATACGCAGTATTTT. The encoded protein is CASSSGRVADTQYF.

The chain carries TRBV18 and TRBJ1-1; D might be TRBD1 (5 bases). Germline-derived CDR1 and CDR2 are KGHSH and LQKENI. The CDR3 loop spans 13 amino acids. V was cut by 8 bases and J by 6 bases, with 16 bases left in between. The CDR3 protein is CASRPEGWAEAFF. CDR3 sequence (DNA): TGTGCCAGCCGACCCGAGGGGTGGGCTGAAGCTTTCTTT.

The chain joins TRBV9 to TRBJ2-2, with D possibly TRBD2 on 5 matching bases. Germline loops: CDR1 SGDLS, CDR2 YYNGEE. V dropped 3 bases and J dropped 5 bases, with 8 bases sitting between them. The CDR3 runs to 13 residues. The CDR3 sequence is CASSASGTGELFF. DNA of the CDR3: TGTGCCAGCAGCGCGAGCGGAACCGGGGAGCTGTTTTTT.